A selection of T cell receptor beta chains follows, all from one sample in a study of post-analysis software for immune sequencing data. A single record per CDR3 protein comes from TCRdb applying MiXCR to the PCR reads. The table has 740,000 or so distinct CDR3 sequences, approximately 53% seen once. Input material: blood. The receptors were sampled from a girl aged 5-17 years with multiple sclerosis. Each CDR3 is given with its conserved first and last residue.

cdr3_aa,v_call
CASSLVLGTSVTYEQYF,TRBV7-8
CASSLAPHRGLFIEQFF,TRBV7-7
CSARGGLQAEAFF,TRBV20-1
CSVEGWREAPPGEQFF,TRBV29-1
CASSPGRGRGHEQYF,TRBV7-8
CSARAGTSGRTDTQYF,TRBV20-1
CASSYLPRYDEQYF,TRBV6-2/TRBV6-3
CSVGGQGRGYTF,TRBV29-1
CSVIGGMNTEAFF,TRBV29-1
CASSTAGGPENEQFF,TRBV7-9
CASSQGQQSYGYTF,TRBV3-1
CASSSTPGTTDTQYF,TRBV11-1
CASSSSRSYNEQFF,TRBV7-3
CASSPSGTAQETQYF,TRBV18
CASSYDRAGFTFLEDEQFF,TRBV6-5
CASKTSGRPSSYEQYF,TRBV14
CASSNTSRTGAKAYEQFF,TRBV21-1
CASSPELYEQYF,TRBV5-5
CATSRDGRRTNEKLFF,TRBV15
CASSRRMESSYNEQFF,TRBV6-1
CASSGDNNGANVLTF,TRBV5-1
CASSSHRDGEGYEQYF,TRBV21-1
CASSPTGTGGRLNYGYTF,TRBV5-1
CAISQGMNTEAFF,TRBV10-3
CASTKRDGTDTQYF,TRBV9
CASSLIARTSGYNEQFF,TRBV7-3
CASRPNPGPGSYNEQFF,TRBV3-1
CASSLVGQGADEQYF,TRBV5-1
CASSSITGGRETQYF,TRBV5-1
CSAQTTSGSRETQYF,TRBV20-1
CASRATRTQYF,TRBV5-1
CASRRVQTMNTEAFF,TRBV11-3
CASRGLAGVADTQYF,TRBV5-1
CASSQDSTTSGTDTQYF,TRBV4-1
CSVWKGTQETQYF,TRBV29-1
CAWSVGMVSNTEAFF,TRBV30
CASSDPRSGDRGYTF,TRBV6-4
CAIKVGSGNEQFF,TRBV10-3
CAGSPTVALRTDTQYF,TRBV7-3
CSVEGDRSTEAFF,TRBV29-1
CASSLDRGHCRYSNQPQHF,TRBV27